This is a list of T cell receptor beta chains from one sample in a study of cytomegalovirus exposure and HLA in healthy donors. Repertoires were generated with immunoSEQ multiplex PCR, while TCRdb's copy carries only in-frame clones and drops some. Seen here are about 76,000 clones, 78% observed once, and the top ten hold 8% to 9.5%. Material: PBMCs. Source of these receptors: a woman between 40 and 50 years old in good health and CMV-seropositive. The conserved cysteine and the conserved F or W are not part of the CDR3 here.

cdr3_aa: SVDVTGRNTIY; cdr3_length: 11; v_call: TRBV29-1
cdr3_aa: ASSISTGGNSPLH; cdr3_length: 13; v_call: TRBV19
cdr3_aa: ASRLVAGLNEKLF; cdr3_length: 13; v_call: TRBV7-2
cdr3_aa: ASSLSGRSNEKLF; cdr3_length: 13; v_call: TRBV27
cdr3_aa: ASSQGRTTGNTIY; cdr3_length: 13; v_call: TRBV4-2
cdr3_aa: ASSRQGGSYEQY; cdr3_length: 12; v_call: TRBV6-1
cdr3_aa: ASSLSGKETQY; cdr3_length: 11; v_call: TRBV5-1
cdr3_aa: ASSPPGTSGGNEQF; cdr3_length: 14; v_call: TRBV18
cdr3_aa: ASSVAPAPRGTEAF; cdr3_length: 14; v_call: TRBV9
cdr3_aa: ASSLAPGAGANVLT; cdr3_length: 14; v_call: TRBV7-2
cdr3_aa: ASSSTGGDEQY; cdr3_length: 11; v_call: TRBV5-6
cdr3_aa: ASSFTTGTDTQY; cdr3_length: 12; v_call: TRBV5-4
cdr3_aa: SVERGKGTEAF; cdr3_length: 11; v_call: TRBV29-1
cdr3_aa: ASSDRMAGELF; cdr3_length: 11; v_call: TRBV25-1
cdr3_aa: SSSLGKGVYNEQF; cdr3_length: 13; v_call: TRBV7-9
cdr3_aa: ASSPDTLINEKLF; cdr3_length: 13; v_call: TRBV7-9
cdr3_aa: ASSGRGALSYEQY; cdr3_length: 13; v_call: TRBV6-1
cdr3_aa: ASSEDRISYEQY; cdr3_length: 12; v_call: TRBV6-1
cdr3_aa: ASSSTQQRYEQY; cdr3_length: 12; v_call: TRBV6-5
cdr3_aa: ASSSVPGQVTYNEQF; cdr3_length: 15; v_call: TRBV7-8
cdr3_aa: AAGRGGQETQY; cdr3_length: 11; v_call: TRBV28
cdr3_aa: ASSRTGRGDTQY; cdr3_length: 12; v_call: TRBV5-1
cdr3_aa: AWTPKGPSSGNTIY; cdr3_length: 14; v_call: TRBV30
cdr3_aa: ASSNAGDRANIQY; cdr3_length: 13; v_call: TRBV21-1
cdr3_aa: ASSTVLAGGRF; cdr3_length: 11; v_call: TRBV28
cdr3_aa: ASSSYPTGGYGYT; cdr3_length: 13; v_call: TRBV28
cdr3_aa: AISGTESHPPKQPQH; cdr3_length: 15; v_call: TRBV10-3
cdr3_aa: ASSVQWGGNEKLF; cdr3_length: 13; v_call: TRBV2
cdr3_aa: ASSGQGRRQETQY; cdr3_length: 13; v_call: TRBV5-1
cdr3_aa: ASSFRGGANQPQH; cdr3_length: 13; v_call: TRBV5-6
cdr3_aa: ASRRDRGLYNEQF; cdr3_length: 13; v_call: TRBV5-4
cdr3_aa: AWSRRGGAEKLF; cdr3_length: 12; v_call: TRBV30
cdr3_aa: ASSSTGRNYNEQF; cdr3_length: 13; v_call: TRBV11-2
cdr3_aa: ASSEMGRNSPLH; cdr3_length: 12; v_call: TRBV2
cdr3_aa: ASSGEASGGEF; cdr3_length: 11; v_call: TRBV9
cdr3_aa: AWSGRFSGNTIY; cdr3_length: 12; v_call: TRBV30
cdr3_aa: AWRVSGANQPQH; cdr3_length: 12; v_call: TRBV30
cdr3_aa: ASSAGTGGVGGSPLH; cdr3_length: 15; v_call: TRBV7-2
cdr3_aa: ASSQDQGTYNEQF; cdr3_length: 13; v_call: TRBV4-3
cdr3_aa: ASSLDRANEKLF; cdr3_length: 12; v_call: TRBV7-9
cdr3_aa: ASSRTLTREKLF; cdr3_length: 12; v_call: TRBV6-5
cdr3_aa: ASSPAGAGGQDGELF; cdr3_length: 15; v_call: TRBV27
cdr3_aa: ASSSDAGGLSYEQY; cdr3_length: 14; v_call: TRBV7-6
cdr3_aa: ASSLAGQGLHEQY; cdr3_length: 13; v_call: TRBV11-2
cdr3_aa: ASSLGIHQPQH; cdr3_length: 11; v_call: TRBV28